The sequence of this TCR beta chain was determined in a study of T cell responses to AZD1222 COVID-19 vaccine. About this clone itself: Its antigen is undetermined.

Pooling was applied to second doses at about 4 or about 12 weeks. This CDR3 spans 11 amino acids. Trimming shortened V by 11 bases and J by 3 bases, and 10 bases separated the two germline ends. The germline V gene encodes CDR1 SNHLY and CDR2 FYNNEI. Study results and limitations: Spike-specific TCR breadth rose after two AZD1222 doses, and depth rose as well. Nearly half of spike-specific TCRs reportedly go after variant regions that carry no mutations.

Assay used: immunoSEQ multiplex PCR; TCRdb lists only in-frame clones, some missing. The data show around 150,000 clones, around 87% seen once. The chain employs TRBV2 and TRBJ1-2; D uncertain. The origin of this receptor is an adult who received the AZD1222 COVID-19 vaccine. The source material was peripheral blood, sampled 28 days after the second AZD1222 dose. In DNA, the CDR3 is TGTGCCTCCGGGCCCCACTATGGCTACACCTTC. It translates to CASGPHYGYTF.